The rows below give T cell receptor beta chains drawn from one sample of a study of cytomegalovirus exposure and HLA in healthy donors. Using immunoSEQ multiplex PCR, the repertoire was profiled, and TCRdb retains in-frame clones only, with some absent. This sample has tens of thousands of clones; over 60% occur once, and the top ten carry about 4.5%. Source material: PBMCs. These TCRs come from a woman aged 40 to 50 in good health and CMV-seropositive. Each CDR3 is given with its conserved first and last residue. Fields, in order: CDR3 DNA, CDR3 protein, D gene, J gene, clone size, V gene. D genes are given only for firm matches. Size is omitted from some rows. Given values are once, few, many or a class for expanded clones.

TGTGCCAGCAGCTTAGACGGGCCAGGGGTTCAAGAGACCCAGTACTTC,CASSLDGPGVQETQYF,-,TRBJ2-5,-,TRBV7-2
TGTGCCAGCAGCCAGGCAGGGTTACTGTTTTTT,CASSQAGLLFF,-,TRBJ1-4,few,TRBV4-2
TGTGCCAGCAGTTCCCCGGGGGGTGCCGGGGAGCTGTTTTTT,CASSSPGGAGELFF,TRBD2,TRBJ2-2,-,TRBV27
TGTTCCAGCAGCCGAGGGACAGGGACACTCACTGAAGCTTTCTTT,CSSSRGTGTLTEAFF,TRBD1,TRBJ1-1,-,TRBV7-9
TGTGCCAGTAGTATAACCACGATAACCCTCGGTGGCTACACCTTC,CASSITTITLGGYTF,-,TRBJ1-2,-,TRBV19
TGCGCCAGCAGTGCCAGCGGGTGGTATGAGCAGTTCTTC,CASSASGWYEQFF,-,TRBJ2-1,-,TRBV10-2
TGTGCCAGCAGCTCTCCCGTGGAGACCCAGTACTTC,CASSSPVETQYF,-,TRBJ2-5,-,TRBV7-2
TGTGCCAGCAGTTACGGTGTGACAGTGAGCTATGGCTACACCTTC,CASSYGVTVSYGYTF,-,TRBJ1-2,-,TRBV6-6
TGTGCCAGCAGTCCAGGGTATGGCTACACCTTC,CASSPGYGYTF,-,TRBJ1-2,-,TRBV7-9
TGTGCCAGCAGAAAATGCGAGTTCGACGAGCAGTACTTC,CASRKCEFDEQYF,-,TRBJ2-7,-,TRBV27
TGTGCCAGCAGCCAAGTAAGCGGGGTCTACGAGCAGTACTTC,CASSQVSGVYEQYF,TRBD2,TRBJ2-7,-,TRBV4-2
TGTGCCAGCAGAGACAGTTGGGACAGAAATTCACCCCTCCACTTT,CASRDSWDRNSPLHF,TRBD1,TRBJ1-6,-,TRBV28
TGTGCCAGCAGCCGGAACGGGGGTAGGGCCAACGTCCTGACTTTC,CASSRNGGRANVLTF,-,TRBJ2-6,few,TRBV5-6
TGTGCCAGCAGTTTTTTTTGGGACAGGGGAATAGCGGAACACTCCTACGAGCAGTACTTC,CASSFFWDRGIAEHSYEQYF,TRBD1,TRBJ2-7,-,TRBV28
TGTGCCACAATAGCGGGGGCGGGCAATGAGCAGTTCTTC,CATIAGAGNEQFF,TRBD2,TRBJ2-1,-,TRBV28
TGTGCCAGCAGCGAATCGGGACTAGTTTTTGATACGCAGTATTTT,CASSESGLVFDTQYF,TRBD2,TRBJ2-3,few,TRBV28
TGCAGCGTTGAGGCAGACACACCGCCCAGCGAGCAGTACTTC,CSVEADTPPSEQYF,-,TRBJ2-7,-,TRBV29-1
TGTGCCAGCAGCGCCGGGACAGGGGACAATTCACCCCTCCACTTT,CASSAGTGDNSPLHF,TRBD1,TRBJ1-6,-,TRBV9
TGTGCCATCAGAGGACATTCGGCCTCCACTGAAGCTTTCTTT,CAIRGHSASTEAFF,-,TRBJ1-1,-,TRBV6-1
TGCAGCGCCCGCTTGGAGGGCAGCACCTACAATGAGCAGTTCTTC,CSARLEGSTYNEQFF,-,TRBJ2-1,few,TRBV29-1
TGTGCCAGCAGACCACTAGTCCCCTACGAGCAGTACTTC,CASRPLVPYEQYF,-,TRBJ2-7,-,TRBV28
TGTGCCAGCAGGGGACTACAAGAGACCCAGTACTTC,CASRGLQETQYF,TRBD2,TRBJ2-5,-,TRBV28
TGTGCCAGCAGCTTCGGACTAGCAGCGAACACAGATACGCAGTATTTT,CASSFGLAANTDTQYF,TRBD2,TRBJ2-3,-,TRBV7-9
TGTGCCAGCACGGACCGAGCGGGTCCCAAAGAGACCCAGTACTTC,CASTDRAGPKETQYF,-,TRBJ2-5,-,TRBV6-6
TGCAGCGCCCCCCCCGGGCCGGGGAACTTTTGTGTTGAGCAGTTCTTC,CSAPPGPGNFCVEQFF,-,TRBJ2-1,few,TRBV29-1
TGTGCCTGGAGTGTTTCAGGTGTCGAGCAGTACTTC,CAWSVSGVEQYF,-,TRBJ2-7,-,TRBV30
TGTGCCAGCAGCTTGGGGCAGGGAAGCCTGGGAAACACCATATATTTT,CASSLGQGSLGNTIYF,-,TRBJ1-3,-,TRBV11-3
TGTGCCAGCAGCTCCGGGACAGGGACCTTCTATAGCAATCAGCCCCAGCATTTT,CASSSGTGTFYSNQPQHF,TRBD1,TRBJ1-5,-,TRBV5-6
TGTGCCAGCAGCTTTGGGTCGGGAGGCTCAGATACGCAGTATTTT,CASSFGSGGSDTQYF,TRBD2,TRBJ2-3,-,TRBV7-3
TGTGCCAGCAGCTGGGAGGAGAAAGAGACCCAGTACTTC,CASSWEEKETQYF,-,TRBJ2-5,-,TRBV28
TGTGCCAGCAGTTTATCTAACAGGGGAGGAGCAGAGACCCAGTACTTC,CASSLSNRGGAETQYF,-,TRBJ2-5,-,TRBV27
TGTGCCAGCAGCTTAGGAGCTACGCAGTATTTT,CASSLGATQYF,-,TRBJ2-3,-,TRBV7-2
TGTGCCAGCAGCGTAGTTAGCGGGCCAATTGTGGACTCCTACAATGAGCAGTTCTTC,CASSVVSGPIVDSYNEQFF,TRBD2,TRBJ2-1,-,TRBV9
TGCGCCACCGACGCCAGAGGAGACGATTTAGGGGCCAAAAAAGAGACCCAGTACTTC,CATDARGDDLGAKKETQYF,-,TRBJ2-5,-,TRBV4-1
TGTGCCAGCAGCGTACAAGGTGACACCAGAGATACGCAGTATTTT,CASSVQGDTRDTQYF,-,TRBJ2-3,-,TRBV9
TGCGCCAGCAGCAGGAGTGGGAGGGTACTGTACCAAGAGACCCAGTACTTC,CASSRSGRVLYQETQYF,TRBD2,TRBJ2-5,few,TRBV5-1
TGTGCCAGCAGCTTAGCCCGGACTAACACAGATACGCAGTATTTT,CASSLARTNTDTQYF,-,TRBJ2-3,once,TRBV7-9
TGTGCCAGCAGTCCTACCGGGACAATCTATGGCTACACCTTC,CASSPTGTIYGYTF,-,TRBJ1-2,-,TRBV2
TGTGCCAGCTCACCAGGAACCGGGACACCCTACGAGCAGTACTTC,CASSPGTGTPYEQYF,-,TRBJ2-7,-,TRBV18
TGTGCCAGCAGCCCAAGTGCGGTCAATCAGCCCCAGCATTTT,CASSPSAVNQPQHF,-,TRBJ1-5,-,TRBV5-5
TGTGCCAGCTCTACTCACAGGAACACTGAAGCTTTCTTT,CASSTHRNTEAFF,-,TRBJ1-1,-,TRBV18
TGTGCCAGCAGCCCGCGACTAGCGCCTCTCTTAGATACGCAGTATTTT,CASSPRLAPLLDTQYF,TRBD2,TRBJ2-3,-,TRBV7-6
TGTGCCAGCAGCCCCCTCGGGAGTAGCGGGAGGGTGTACGAGCAGTACTTC,CASSPLGSSGRVYEQYF,TRBD2,TRBJ2-7,once,TRBV4-2
TGTGCCAGCAATATACAGGGGGCTGGACAGCCCCAGCATTTT,CASNIQGAGQPQHF,TRBD1,TRBJ1-5,-,TRBV27
TGTGCCAGCAGCTGGGCCAACGAGCAGTACTTC,CASSWANEQYF,-,TRBJ2-7,-,TRBV7-9
TGTGCCAGCAGCACAGACGTGTACAGCTCCTACAATGAGCAGTTCTTC,CASSTDVYSSYNEQFF,-,TRBJ2-1,-,TRBV9
TGTGCCAGCAGCTTAAAGAAAGGGACAGGGGGCGGCGAGCAGTACTTC,CASSLKKGTGGGEQYF,TRBD1,TRBJ2-7,once,TRBV11-3
TGTGCCAGCAGCTTGCTCCAGGTCCCAGAGACCCAGTACTTC,CASSLLQVPETQYF,-,TRBJ2-5,-,TRBV5-6
TGTGCCAGCAGCTTACTACGGAGCAATCAGCCCCAGCATTTT,CASSLLRSNQPQHF,-,TRBJ1-5,few,TRBV7-8
TGTGCCAGCAGTTCACCTGGGACAGGGTTGGGGGAGCAGTACTTC,CASSSPGTGLGEQYF,TRBD1,TRBJ2-5,once,TRBV28
TGTGCCAGCAGCGTAGAAGGGACAGGGGTAGGGACCCAGTACTTC,CASSVEGTGVGTQYF,TRBD1,TRBJ2-5,-,TRBV9
TGTGCCAGCTCACCACCGGGACTAGCGCTCTACGAGCAGTACTTC,CASSPPGLALYEQYF,TRBD2,TRBJ2-7,once,TRBV18
TGTGCCAGCAGCGTAGGTCCAGGGGACTACGAGCAGTACTTC,CASSVGPGDYEQYF,-,TRBJ2-7,-,TRBV9
TGTGCCAGCAGCCGGGACTACCCACACTCCTACGAGCAGTACTTC,CASSRDYPHSYEQYF,TRBD2,TRBJ2-7,-,TRBV7-3
TGTGCCAGCAGCTTGGGGTATCGGGGGGGCGGCACTGAAGCTTTCTTT,CASSLGYRGGGTEAFF,-,TRBJ1-1,few,TRBV5-4
TGCGCCAGCAGCTTGGTGCCTAGCGGGGGCACAGATACGCAGTATTTT,CASSLVPSGGTDTQYF,TRBD2,TRBJ2-3,-,TRBV5-1
TGTGCCAGTAGTCTAAGGACAGGGTTAGACACTGAAGCTTTCTTT,CASSLRTGLDTEAFF,TRBD1,TRBJ1-1,-,TRBV19
TGTGCCAGCAGTTTATCCCTAGCGGTTAACACCGGGGAGCTGTTTTTT,CASSLSLAVNTGELFF,TRBD2,TRBJ2-2,-,TRBV27
TGTGCCAGCAGCCGGATGAAAGCGGGATTCTACAATGAGCAGTTCTTC,CASSRMKAGFYNEQFF,TRBD2,TRBJ2-1,-,TRBV5-6